The present TCR beta chain was sequenced within a study of cytomegalovirus exposure and HLA in healthy donors. About the research overall: As an earlier analysis found, some 170 million T cells yielded over 95 million unique TCR beta sequences.

The PCR employed 60 Vbeta primers together with 13 Jbeta primers. Some clones are missing from TCRdb's copy, which holds only in-frame ones; the method was immunoSEQ multiplex PCR. The sample yields about 78,000 clones, 72% seen once. Study results and caveats: Previous analysis showed most TCR beta V segments were productive about 90% or about 30% of the time. TCR beta V- and J-gene trimming, according to a later analysis, was linked to a missense DCLRE1C variant.

As regards this clone: The antigen remains unidentified.

Germline V gene lookup returns CDR1 SGHRS and CDR2 YFSETQ. The CDR3 sequence is 13 residues long. Between the trimmed V and J ends, which lost 4 bases and 4 bases, there was a span of 9 bases. The origin of this receptor is a middle-aged woman in good health and CMV-seropositive. The chain carries TRBV5-1 and TRBJ1-5; D gene unclear. Sequenced material: PBMCs. DNA for the CDR3: TGCGCCAGCAGCCGACATTATAATCAGCCCCAGCATTTT. Translating it yields CASSRHYNQPQHF.